These 11 T cell receptor beta chains came from one sample sequenced in a study of T cells in Graves' hyperthyroidism and ophthalmopathy. Amplification of TCR beta CDR3 regions used RNA as the template. RT-PCR in the first round (using the HTBI primer set) targeted the TCR CDR3. TCRdb called the multiplex PCR reads again in MiXCR, with one record for every CDR3 protein. This table holds roughly 100,000 distinct CDR3 sequences, roughly 50% found once. The sequenced material came from blood. The receptors were sampled from a man in his forties with Graves' hyperthyroidism.

The V and J genes are TRBV4-1 and TRBJ2-2; the D is unclear. The CDR3 consists of 14 residues. V was pared by 4 bases and J by 8 bases, with 14 bases between. The germline V gene encodes CDR1 MGHRA and CDR2 YSYEKL. The CDR3 region has the DNA TGCGCCAGCAGCCCGGACGGCAACTCTGGGGAGCTGTTTTTT. Amino acids: CASSPDGNSGELFF.

This clonotype has ten or more counts. The V and J genes are TRBV7-2 and TRBJ2-2; no reliable D call. Per germline, CDR1 SGHTA and CDR2 FQGNSA. The CDR3 runs 15 residues. V was pared by 5 bases and J by 2 bases, with 12 bases between. CDR3 bases: TGTGCCAGCAGCCGTACGGCGCTTAACACCGGGGAGCTGTTTTTT. Protein product: CASSRTALNTGELFF.

This clonotype was picked up many times. Compared with germline, one end of the junction differs, possibly owing to a read error. The V call is TRBV5-8, the J call TRBJ2-1; TRBD2 is a possible D gene (5 bases). Germline assignment: CDR1 SGHTS and CDR2 YDEGEE. The CDR3 is made up of 13 amino acids. The CDR3 DNA follows: TGTGCCAGCACCACGGACTCCCACAATGAGCAGTTCTTC. Protein sequence: CASTTDSHNEQFF.

There are many counts of this clonotype. The rearrangement uses TRBV15 and TRBJ2-1; possibly TRBD1 for D (5 bases). V lost 1 base to trimming and J lost 2 bases, with 12 bases between them. The CDR3 covers 16 residues. Germline assignment: CDR1 LNHNV and CDR2 YYDKDF (reference sequence). The CDR3 sequence is CATSRGYRSTYNEQFF. The CDR3 DNA is TGTGCCACCAGCAGAGGATACAGGTCGACCTACAATGAGCAGTTCTTC. The full variable domain, completed using reference TRBV15 and TRBJ2-1, is DAMVIQNPRYQVTQFGKPVTLSCSQTLNHNVMYWYQQKSSQAPKLLFHYYDKDFNNEADTPDNFQSRRPNTSFCFLDIRSPGLGDTAMYLCATSRGYRSTYNEQFFGPGTRLTVL.

The chain joins TRBV7-6 to TRBJ2-3; the match to TRBD2 covers 9 bases. This CDR3 has 12 amino acids. The germline CDR1 and CDR2 sequences are SGHVS and FNYEAQ. J lost 6 bases, V lost 11 bases, and 6 bases had no gene match. In DNA form, the CDR3 reads TGTGCCTGCGGGGGGGCCAAGGATACGCAGTATTTT. Translating it yields CACGGAKDTQYF.

With respect to this clonotype: A read error is likely, as this CDR3 ends without the conserved phenylalanine or tryptophan. The DNA is left out, because the CDR3 cannot be placed on it with certainty; the CDR3 is given as TCRdb lists it. The rearrangement uses TRBV10-3 and TRBJ1-6. The CDR3 has 13 residues if both end residues are counted. Per germline, CDR1 ENHRY and CDR2 SYGVKD. This chain's CDR3 is CAISESILETRPL.

Note on this clonotype: Because it lacks the conserved phenylalanine or tryptophan at the end, this CDR3 is likely a read error. Because the CDR3's place on the DNA is in doubt, the DNA is left out and the CDR3 is given as listed by TCRdb. The CDR3 is CASSTFGG. The V gene is TRBV2, the J gene TRBJ2-5; TRBD1, as called in the table, went unchecked against the DNA. The CDR3 has 8 residues if both end residues are counted. In germline, CDR1 is SNHLY, CDR2 FYNNEI.

This clonotype was detected many times. V is TRBV7-2 and J is TRBJ1-3; D gene uncertain. V dropped 1 base and J dropped 0 bases, with 10 bases sitting between them. This CDR3 contains 16 residues. Per the germline V gene, CDR1 is SGHTA and CDR2 is FQGNSA. The CDR3, as DNA: TGTGCCAGCAGCTTAGAGTCCGGGAGCTCTGGAAACACCATATATTTT. Its translation is CASSLESGSSGNTIYF.

The chain has TRBV5-8 and TRBJ2-7; D tentatively fits TRBD1 or TRBD2 (6 bases each). CDR1 is SGHTS, CDR2 YDEGEE, per germline. The CDR3 has 13 amino acids. Trimming pared 6 bases from V and 5 bases from J, leaving 15 bases between. CDR3 sequence (DNA): TGTGCCAGCACTTCCGGGGGCAACAACGAGCAGTACTTC. It is translated as CASTSGGNNEQYF.

There are many counts of this clonotype. This chain links TRBV11-1 with TRBJ2-1; weak D call: TRBD1 (6 bases). V was shortened by 2 bases and J by 4 bases, with 12 bases between the two germline ends. Germline loops: CDR1 SGHAT, CDR2 FQDESV (reference sequence). CDR3 length equals 15 residues. In DNA form, the CDR3 reads TGTGCCAGCAGCTTATTACAGGGCGGTTACAATGAGCAGTTCTTC. Protein product: CASSLLQGGYNEQFF. The full variable domain, rest sourced from reference TRBV11-1 and TRBJ2-1, is EAEVAQSPRYKITEKSQAVAFWCDPISGHATLYWYRQILGQGPELLVQFQDESVVDDSQLPKDRFSAERLKGVDSTLKIQPAELGDSAMYLCASSLLQGGYNEQFFGPGTRLTVL.

The table lists this clonotype with many counts. This sequence joins TRBV25-1 and TRBJ2-7, with TRBD2 matching over 7 bases. CDR1 is MGHDK and CDR2 is SYGVNS in the germline V gene. Trimming took 1 base from V and 4 from J; bases not matched to a gene: 4. The CDR3 has 14 amino acids. The CDR3 nucleotides are TGTGCCAGCAGTGAATTTGGGAGGGCTTACGAGCAGTACTTC. Its protein is CASSEFGRAYEQYF.